This is a list of T cell receptor beta chains from one sample in a study of T cells in Graves' hyperthyroidism and ophthalmopathy. TCRdb processed the multiplex PCR reads anew with MiXCR; each CDR3 protein has one entry. This sample has 300,000 or so distinct CDR3 sequences, with around 23% found just once. Sequenced sample: blood. These receptors all come from a woman in her forties or fifties with Graves' hyperthyroidism. Both conserved end residues are trimmed from each CDR3. Size tells how often a clone was seen (once, few, many) or the class of an expanded clone, and some rows leave it out.

ASSLVEGSGELF	TRBV5-1	TRBJ2-2	few
ASSFSRELF	TRBV7-6	TRBJ2-2	few
ASSAQGAGYNEQF	TRBV27	TRBJ2-1	many
ASSTLGGIYGYT	TRBV11-2	TRBJ1-2	many
ASSFAGTSARYNEQF	TRBV5-1	TRBJ2-1	.
ASSETMPTEAF	TRBV2	TRBJ1-1	many
AWTLGGGGYNEQF	TRBV30	TRBJ2-1	.
ASSDAGYGYT	TRBV19	TRBJ1-2	.
SASSSGGATPRRETQY	TRBV20-1	TRBJ2-5	few
ASSLGPGLLSNQPQH	TRBV28	TRBJ1-5	once
SAKLGTWAGDTQY	TRBV20-1	TRBJ2-3	many
ASSTGGSQPQY	TRBV9	.	.
ATSDFASGMYNEQF	TRBV24-1	TRBJ2-1	many
ASSLTSGGYNEQF	TRBV28	TRBJ2-1	many
ATSYGGVADTQY	TRBV9	TRBJ2-3	.
SARGGTADTQY	TRBV20-1	TRBJ2-3	few
AWRGTGSTYEQY	TRBV30	TRBJ2-7	many
ASSQRETQY	TRBV28	TRBJ2-5	few
ASRYRVSYGYT	TRBV28	TRBJ1-2	many
ASRGAGGPTDTQY	TRBV5-8	TRBJ2-3	once
ASSLILILAGATDTQY	TRBV28	TRBJ2-3	.
ASSLVPSSYNEQF	TRBV12-3/TRBV12-4	TRBJ2-1	many
ASSPGRFKAGPGELF	TRBV11-1	TRBJ2-2	many
ASSSLAGSSYEQY	TRBV11-2	TRBJ2-7	many
ASSSGDRPGPLH	TRBV28	TRBJ1-6	.
ASSSGKYEQY	TRBV28	TRBJ2-7	many
ASRGLAGTTDTQY	TRBV7-2	TRBJ2-3	many
ASSLDGEGQETQY	TRBV7-2	TRBJ2-5	.
ASDARGAGKGEQF	TRBV6-1	TRBJ2-1	.
ASRKSSSYNEQF	TRBV28	TRBJ2-1	many